The rows below give T cell receptor beta chains drawn from one sample of a study of shared T cell receptors in the human thymus. Data came from immunoSEQ multiplex PCR; TCRdb stores just in-frame clones and leaves some out. The sample includes fewer than 700,000 clones, around 89% of them seen just once. These same records also appear under a second study, on human thymus T cells.

The source material was thymocytes. The receptors come from a boy under two years old with a congenital heart defect. Both conserved end residues are part of each CDR3. Each record gives: V gene, J gene, clone size, D gene, CDR3 protein, CDR3 DNA. A D gene is named only where the DNA matches it firmly. Clone size, where shown, is once, few, many, or a class for clones that have expanded.

V gene: TRBV6-1
J gene: TRBJ2-7
clone size: -
D gene: TRBD2
CDR3 protein: CASSDGPPSGRGEQYF
CDR3 DNA: TGTGCCAGCAGTGACGGGCCACCTAGCGGGAGAGGCGAGCAGTACTTC

V gene: TRBV18
J gene: TRBJ1-5
clone size: -
D gene: TRBD1
CDR3 protein: CASSPRGQGEQPQHF
CDR3 DNA: TGTGCCAGCTCACCACGGGGACAGGGTGAACAGCCCCAGCATTTT

V gene: TRBV27
J gene: TRBJ2-6
clone size: -
D gene: TRBD1
CDR3 protein: CASSARTGVGSGANVLTF
CDR3 DNA: TGTGCCAGCAGTGCGAGGACAGGGGTTGGGTCTGGGGCCAACGTCCTGACTTTC

V gene: TRBV12-5
J gene: TRBJ2-2
clone size: -
D gene: -
CDR3 protein: CASGLVHTRNTGELFF
CDR3 DNA: TGTGCTAGTGGTTTGGTACACACCAGGAACACCGGGGAGCTGTTTTTT

V gene: TRBV27
J gene: TRBJ1-2
clone size: -
D gene: TRBD1
CDR3 protein: CASSPGQGAGPNYGYTF
CDR3 DNA: TGTGCCAGCAGCCCAGGGCAGGGGGCTGGTCCCAACTATGGCTACACCTTC

V gene: TRBV28
J gene: TRBJ2-3
clone size: few
D gene: -
CDR3 protein: CASTPGRNIRDTQYF
CDR3 DNA: TGTGCCAGCACCCCAGGCAGAAATATCAGAGATACGCAGTATTTT

V gene: TRBV18
J gene: TRBJ1-4
clone size: few
D gene: -
CDR3 protein: CASSPSGPRGNEKLFF
CDR3 DNA: TGTGCCAGCTCACCATCCGGGCCGCGGGGCAATGAAAAACTGTTTTTT

V gene: TRBV7-2
J gene: TRBJ2-3
clone size: once
D gene: -
CDR3 protein: CASSPRPARGIDTQYF
CDR3 DNA: TGTGCCAGCAGCCCGCGACCAGCCCGCGGTATAGATACGCAGTATTTT

V gene: TRBV5-1
J gene: TRBJ2-7
clone size: -
D gene: TRBD1
CDR3 protein: CASSLDRDSPQREGEQYF
CDR3 DNA: TGCGCCAGCAGCTTGGACCGGGACAGCCCACAACGTGAGGGCGAGCAGTACTTC

V gene: TRBV5-6
J gene: TRBJ2-7
clone size: -
D gene: -
CDR3 protein: CASKPFPGTGHYEQYF
CDR3 DNA: TGTGCCAGCAAACCCTTTCCCGGGACGGGACACTACGAGCAGTACTTC

V gene: TRBV4-1
J gene: TRBJ2-3
clone size: -
D gene: TRBD2
CDR3 protein: CASSQENGTITRWDTQYF
CDR3 DNA: TGCGCCAGCAGCCAGGAAAACGGGACTATCACCCGGTGGGATACGCAGTATTTT

V gene: TRBV6-6
J gene: TRBJ2-3
clone size: -
D gene: -
CDR3 protein: CASRGAGGTDTQYF
CDR3 DNA: TGTGCCAGCAGGGGGGCAGGAGGCACAGATACGCAGTATTTT

V gene: TRBV5-6
J gene: TRBJ2-5
clone size: -
D gene: TRBD1
CDR3 protein: CASSSFGTGGETQYF
CDR3 DNA: TGTGCCAGCAGCTCCTTCGGGACAGGTGGAGAGACCCAGTACTTC

V gene: TRBV27
J gene: TRBJ2-7
clone size: -
D gene: -
CDR3 protein: CASSPFLQGDYPYEQYF
CDR3 DNA: TGTGCCAGCAGTCCGTTCCTACAGGGTGATTACCCCTACGAGCAGTACTTC

V gene: TRBV7-8
J gene: TRBJ2-7
clone size: -
D gene: TRBD2
CDR3 protein: CASSLRPLPSGAYEQYF
CDR3 DNA: TGTGCCAGCAGCTTACGGCCCCTCCCTAGCGGGGCCTACGAGCAGTACTTC

V gene: TRBV30
J gene: TRBJ2-7
clone size: -
D gene: TRBD1
CDR3 protein: CAWRTTDRGVSYEQYF
CDR3 DNA: TGTGCCTGGAGAACTACCGACAGGGGGGTCTCCTACGAGCAGTACTTC

V gene: TRBV29-1
J gene: TRBJ1-3
clone size: -
D gene: TRBD1
CDR3 protein: CSAGQGSGNTIYF
CDR3 DNA: TGCAGCGCCGGACAGGGGTCTGGAAACACCATATATTTT

V gene: TRBV5-6
J gene: TRBJ1-2
clone size: -
D gene: TRBD1
CDR3 protein: CASSLGDPGQGNYGYTF
CDR3 DNA: TGTGCCAGCAGCTTGGGGGACCCGGGACAGGGGAACTATGGCTACACCTTC

V gene: TRBV28
J gene: TRBJ2-7
clone size: few
D gene: -
CDR3 protein: CASSLAQGWYEQYF
CDR3 DNA: TGTGCCAGCAGTTTAGCGCAGGGCTGGTACGAGCAGTACTTC

V gene: TRBV7-9
J gene: TRBJ2-2
clone size: -
D gene: TRBD2
CDR3 protein: CASSPVRSGSLTGELFF
CDR3 DNA: TGTGCCAGCAGCCCAGTGAGGAGCGGGAGCCTCACCGGGGAGCTGTTTTTT

V gene: TRBV18
J gene: TRBJ2-7
clone size: few
D gene: TRBD1
CDR3 protein: CASSPRDSSYEQYF
CDR3 DNA: TGTGCCAGCTCACCCCGGGACAGCTCCTACGAGCAGTACTTC

V gene: TRBV28
J gene: TRBJ2-6
clone size: -
D gene: -
CDR3 protein: CASSLWGPGSSVGANVLTF
CDR3 DNA: TGTGCCAGCAGTTTATGGGGGCCCGGTAGCTCTGTCGGGGCCAACGTCCTGACTTTC

V gene: TRBV29-1
J gene: TRBJ1-1
clone size: -
D gene: TRBD1
CDR3 protein: CSVGNSTGVRTEAFF
CDR3 DNA: TGCAGCGTCGGCAATTCAACAGGGGTTCGCACTGAAGCTTTCTTT

V gene: TRBV6-5
J gene: TRBJ1-5
clone size: once
D gene: TRBD1
CDR3 protein: CASSQGAGQPQHF
CDR3 DNA: TGTGCCAGCAGTCAGGGGGCAGGTCAGCCCCAGCATTTT

V gene: TRBV5-1
J gene: TRBJ2-1
clone size: -
D gene: TRBD2
CDR3 protein: CASSPSTGSLAGGSYNEQFF
CDR3 DNA: TGCGCCAGCAGCCCAAGCACAGGGTCGCTAGCGGGAGGAAGCTACAATGAGCAGTTCTTC

V gene: TRBV2
J gene: TRBJ2-7
clone size: -
D gene: -
CDR3 protein: CASSQPSLTLTSYEQYF
CDR3 DNA: TGTGCCAGCAGCCAACCCTCTTTGACACTTACTTCCTACGAGCAGTACTTC

V gene: TRBV27
J gene: TRBJ2-3
clone size: few
D gene: TRBD2
CDR3 protein: CASSLPRCERGPTDTQYF
CDR3 DNA: TGTGCCAGCAGTTTGCCAAGATGCGAGCGGGGGCCCACAGATACGCAGTATTTT

V gene: TRBV18
J gene: TRBJ2-7
clone size: -
D gene: TRBD1
CDR3 protein: CASSPAGTGDEGHYEQYF
CDR3 DNA: TGTGCCAGCTCACCAGCCGGGACAGGGGACGAGGGACACTACGAGCAGTACTTC

V gene: TRBV5-1
J gene: TRBJ2-1
clone size: -
D gene: TRBD2
CDR3 protein: CASSLARTSGSYSYNEQFF
CDR3 DNA: TGCGCCAGCAGCTTGGCCAGGACTAGCGGATCTTACTCCTACAATGAGCAGTTCTTC

V gene: TRBV2
J gene: TRBJ2-7
clone size: -
D gene: -
CDR3 protein: CASSTRVGNSSYEQYF
CDR3 DNA: TGTGCCAGCAGTACTAGGGTGGGTAATAGCTCCTACGAGCAGTACTTC

V gene: TRBV28
J gene: TRBJ2-3
clone size: -
D gene: TRBD2
CDR3 protein: CASRGDPSGRSSTDTQYF
CDR3 DNA: TGTGCCAGCAGGGGGGACCCTAGCGGGCGTTCTAGCACAGATACGCAGTATTTT

V gene: TRBV27
J gene: TRBJ2-2
clone size: -
D gene: TRBD2
CDR3 protein: CASSYKTIGTRPNTGELFF
CDR3 DNA: TGTGCCAGCAGTTACAAAACCATCGGGACTAGGCCAAACACCGGGGAGCTGTTTTTT

V gene: TRBV27
J gene: TRBJ1-1
clone size: once
D gene: -
CDR3 protein: CASSGMGHQNTEAFF
CDR3 DNA: TGTGCCAGCAGTGGCATGGGACACCAGAACACTGAAGCTTTCTTT

V gene: TRBV19
J gene: TRBJ1-4
clone size: -
D gene: TRBD1
CDR3 protein: CASSISRGQVEKLFF
CDR3 DNA: TGTGCCAGTAGTATCAGCCGGGGACAGGTTGAAAAACTGTTTTTT

V gene: TRBV27
J gene: TRBJ2-1
clone size: -
D gene: -
CDR3 protein: CASSLSVGVDNEQFF
CDR3 DNA: TGTGCCAGCAGTTTATCTGTGGGAGTGGACAATGAGCAGTTCTTC

V gene: TRBV30
J gene: TRBJ1-6
clone size: -
D gene: -
CDR3 protein: CAWSEEGGRSPLHF
CDR3 DNA: TGTGCCTGGAGCGAAGAAGGGGGTCGCTCACCCCTCCACTTT

V gene: TRBV28
J gene: TRBJ2-7
clone size: -
D gene: -
CDR3 protein: CASSLLASANSYEQYF
CDR3 DNA: TGTGCCAGCAGTTTACTGGCTAGCGCAAACTCCTACGAGCAGTACTTC

V gene: TRBV5-8
J gene: TRBJ2-5
clone size: -
D gene: TRBD2
CDR3 protein: CASPPGGAETQYF
CDR3 DNA: TGTGCCAGCCCTCCGGGAGGCGCGGAGACCCAGTACTTC

V gene: TRBV6-5
J gene: TRBJ2-3
clone size: few
D gene: -
CDR3 protein: CASSYSGGKSTDTQYF
CDR3 DNA: TGTGCCAGCAGTTACTCCGGCGGGAAAAGCACAGATACGCAGTATTTT

V gene: TRBV7-3
J gene: TRBJ2-7
clone size: -
D gene: -
CDR3 protein: CASSLPGAMGQYF
CDR3 DNA: TGTGCCAGCAGCTTACCAGGGGCTATGGGGCAGTACTTC

V gene: TRBV9
J gene: TRBJ2-2
clone size: -
D gene: TRBD2
CDR3 protein: CASSPGLAGVAGELFF
CDR3 DNA: TGTGCCAGCAGCCCTGGACTAGCGGGAGTGGCCGGGGAGCTGTTTTTT

V gene: TRBV10-1
J gene: TRBJ2-1
clone size: -
D gene: TRBD2
CDR3 protein: CASSSGTSVYNEQFF
CDR3 DNA: TGCGCCAGCAGTTCCGGGACTAGCGTCTACAATGAGCAGTTCTTC

V gene: TRBV29-1
J gene: TRBJ1-2
clone size: -
D gene: TRBD1
CDR3 protein: CSVVRGGIDYGYTF
CDR3 DNA: TGCAGCGTTGTTCGAGGGGGCATTGACTATGGCTACACCTTC

V gene: TRBV27
J gene: TRBJ1-2
clone size: -
D gene: -
CDR3 protein: CASSGGGIWLHF
CDR3 DNA: TGTGCCAGCAGCGGCGGCGGGATATGGCTACACTTC

V gene: TRBV20-1
J gene: TRBJ1-1
clone size: once
D gene: -
CDR3 protein: CSALGGTEAFF
CDR3 DNA: TGCAGTGCCCTCGGGGGCACTGAAGCTTTCTTT

V gene: TRBV4-3
J gene: TRBJ2-1
clone size: -
D gene: -
CDR3 protein: CASSQGDRLNLWGEQFF
CDR3 DNA: TGCGCCAGCAGCCAGGGCGACAGGCTTAACTTGTGGGGTGAGCAGTTCTTC